These 21 T cell receptor beta chains share one sample of origin, sequenced in a study of cytomegalovirus exposure and HLA in healthy donors. The PCR ran on 60 Vbeta and 13 Jbeta primers. The table came from immunoSEQ multiplex PCR; TCRdb's copy has only in-frame clones and leaves some out. The sample contains 60,000 to 90,000 clones, approximately 70% of which appear only once. The sample taken for sequencing was PBMCs. The receptor source for this set is a woman aged 45 to 65 in good health and CMV-seropositive.

V usage is TRBV29-1 and J usage is TRBJ1-2, with D perhaps matching TRBD1 (6 bases). Trimming cost V 0 bases and J 4 bases, with 12 bases left between them. This CDR3 is built from 14 residues. The V gene's germline CDR1 is SQVTM and CDR2 ANQGSEA. This CDR3 is CSVEDRGRGYGYTF. The CDR3 nucleotides are TGCAGCGTTGAAGATCGGGGCAGGGGCTATGGCTACACCTTC.

V usage is TRBV19 and J usage is TRBJ1-1, with a weak D call TRBD1 (6 bases). CDR3 size: 13 residues. Trimming shortened V by 5 bases and J by 1 base, and 8 bases separated the two germline ends. CDR1 is LNHDA and CDR2 is SQIVND in the germline V gene (reference sequence). CDR3 bases: TGTGCCAGTAGTCAACAGGGGAACACTGAAGCTTTCTTT. Protein sequence: CASSQQGNTEAFF.

The chain carries TRBV7-2 and TRBJ1-1, with D maybe TRBD1 (5 bases). This CDR3 region has 15 residues. The V and J ends lost 4 bases and 1 base respectively, with 13 bases between them. Looked up from germline, CDR1 is SGHTA and CDR2 is FQGNSA. This CDR3 reads CASSYQTAANTEAFF. The CDR3 bases are TGTGCCAGCAGCTACCAGACAGCAGCGAACACTGAAGCTTTCTTT.

The V call is TRBV18, the J call TRBJ1-2, with 8 bases matching TRBD1. CDR3 size: 14 residues. V dropped 3 bases and J dropped 2; count of bases not matched to a gene: 2. Germline lookup yields CDR1 KGHSH and CDR2 LQKENI. The CDR3 coding sequence is TGTGCCAGCTCACCCGGACAGGGAAACTATGGCTACACCTTC. Translating gives CASSPGQGNYGYTF.

The chain combines TRBV6-5 with TRBJ2-2; perhaps TRBD1 as D (5 bases). The CDR3 is 15 residues long. Trimming cost V 7 bases and J 0 bases, with 12 bases left between them. CDR1 is MNHEY, CDR2 SVGAGI, per germline. For the CDR3, the DNA is TGTGCCAGCACCTCCTGGACAACGAACACCGGGGAGCTGTTTTTT. This sequence encodes CASTSWTTNTGELFF.

The CDR3 DNA follows: TGTGCCAGCAGCTTGGCCCCAGGGTATCACACTGAAGCTTTCTTT. Translation: CASSLAPGYHTEAFF. The genes are TRBV5-4 and TRBJ1-1; D possibly corresponds to TRBD1 (5 bases). CDR3 length: 15 residues. The germline V gene encodes CDR1 SGHNT and CDR2 YYREEE (reference sequence). Trimming stripped 0 bases from V and 3 bases from J, with 12 bases between.

The V gene is TRBV7-8, the J gene TRBJ2-5, with unresolved D. Germline loops: CDR1 SGHVS, CDR2 FQNEAQ. Deletions cut 5 bases from V and 1 base from J, with 8 bases between. This CDR3 is built from 13 residues. The CDR3 DNA follows: TGTGCCAGCAGCCCTGGGCCCCAAGAGACCCAGTACTTC. Its protein is CASSPGPQETQYF.

This chain links TRBV6-1 with TRBJ2-1, with TRBD2 identical over 11 bases. Germline values: CDR1 MNHNS, CDR2 SASEGT. CDR3 length equals 17 residues. Germline trimming cut 4 bases from V and 2 bases from J; bases unmatched to any gene: 7. For the CDR3, the DNA is TGTGCCAGCAGTGCCGGGCTAGCGGGAGGCGCCTACAATGAGCAGTTCTTC. Translated, it gives CASSAGLAGGAYNEQFF.

On this clone: Other DNA sequences of this sample code for an identical CDR3. The chain links TRBV14 to TRBJ1-1; D unclear. Germline CDR1 and CDR2: SGHDN and FVKESK. The CDR3 is 12 residues long. V was clipped by 0 bases and J by 10 bases, with 9 bases between them. This chain's CDR3 is CASSQEPGRAFF. CDR3 bases: TGTGCCAGCAGCCAAGAACCCGGGAGAGCTTTCTTT.

The rearrangement joins TRBV7-6 to TRBJ2-7; D gene uncertain. The CDR3 sequence is 14 residues long. V lost 4 bases to trimming and J lost 0 bases, with 10 bases between them. In germline, CDR1 is SGHVS, CDR2 FNYEAQ. This chain's CDR3 is CASSSDSFSYEQYF. In nucleotides, the CDR3 is TGTGCCAGCAGCTCCGACTCCTTCTCCTACGAGCAGTACTTC.

V is TRBV10-3 and J is TRBJ2-2; 10 bases agree with TRBD1. Trimming at V came to 6 bases and at J to 3 bases, leaving 4 bases not matched to a gene. Germline V lookup: CDR1 ENHRY, CDR2 SYGVKD. This CDR3 contains 15 residues. The CDR3, as DNA: TGTGCCATCAGGGCCGGGACAGGGGACACCGGGGAGCTGTTTTTT. It encodes CAIRAGTGDTGELFF.

This chain links TRBV5-1 with TRBJ2-5, with 9 bases aligning to TRBD2. Trimming cost V 2 bases and J 5 bases; bases outside gene matches: 10. CDR1 is SGHRS, CDR2 YFSETQ, per germline. The CDR3 sequence is 16 residues long. The CDR3 is CASSFGGLAGEETQYF. The CDR3 nucleotides read TGCGCCAGCAGCTTCGGGGGATTAGCGGGAGAGGAGACCCAGTACTTC.

V usage is TRBV19 and J usage is TRBJ1-6; D call uncertain. CDR1 is LNHDA, CDR2 SQIVND, per germline (reference sequence). The CDR3 contains 12 residues. The CDR3 nucleotides read TGTGCAGTGGGAGGGAATAATTCACCCCTCCACTTT. It codes for CAVGGNNSPLHF.

The rearrangement links TRBV7-2 to TRBJ1-1; D remains unclear. Trimming stripped 1 base from V and 0 bases from J, with 6 bases between. This CDR3 comprises 14 residues. From germline, CDR1 is SGHTA and CDR2 FQGNSA. The CDR3 region is CASSLGPMNTEAFF. The CDR3 DNA is TGTGCCAGCAGCTTAGGTCCCATGAACACTGAAGCTTTCTTT.

The V gene is TRBV7-7, the J gene TRBJ2-5, with 8 positions matching TRBD2. The V gene end was trimmed by 8 bases and the J gene end by 5 bases; junction bases not matched to a gene: 7. CDR3 length: 13 residues. CDR1 and CDR2 from the germline V gene are SSHAT and FNYEAQ (reference sequence). In DNA, the CDR3 is TGTGCCAGCTCCAGCGGGGGATGGGAGACCCAGTACTTC. Its translation is CASSSGGWETQYF.

The table lists this clone with a few counts. The chain combines TRBV7-6 with TRBJ2-3, with TRBD2 identical over 8 bases. The CDR3 contains 16 residues. V gave up 5 bases and J gave up 2 bases; unmatched junction bases: 9. Germline V gene lookup returns CDR1 SGHVS and CDR2 FNYEAQ. CDR3 region: CASSRLDSGVTDTQYF. For the CDR3, the DNA is TGTGCCAGCAGCCGTCTGGATAGCGGGGTCACAGATACGCAGTATTTT.

The chain recombines TRBV7-2 with TRBJ1-1; TRBD1 aligns across 9 bases. The V segment lost 5 bases and the J segment 10 bases; nucleotides outside the gene matches: 8. The CDR3 covers 13 residues. Germline V lookup: CDR1 SGHTA, CDR2 FQGNSA. The CDR3 region is CASSVGTGRVAFF. The CDR3 region has the DNA TGTGCCAGCAGCGTAGGGACAGGGAGGGTAGCTTTCTTT.

The chain carries TRBV5-1 and TRBJ1-1, with 8 bases identical to TRBD1. Germline loops: CDR1 SGHRS, CDR2 YFSETQ. This CDR3 contains 13 residues. V lost 4 bases to trimming and J lost 10 bases; unmatched junction nucleotides: 9. The DNA for the CDR3 is TGCGCCAGCAGCAACGAACAGGGGGAAGGAGCTTTCTTT. Amino acid sequence: CASSNEQGEGAFF.

The J gene is TRBJ2-5, the V gene TRBV12-5, with 11 positions matching TRBD2. This CDR3 has 15 amino acids. Germline V lookup: CDR1 LGHNT, CDR2 FRNRAP. Trimming cost V 7 bases and J 1 base; bases outside gene matches: 5. Here the CDR3 reads CASAKGLAVQETQYF. Written as DNA, the CDR3 is TGTGCTAGTGCGAAGGGACTAGCGGTCCAAGAGACCCAGTACTTC.

The table lists this clone with a few counts. This sequence joins TRBV18 and TRBJ1-5; 8 bases are a match to TRBD1. V was pared by 5 bases and J by 0 bases, with 3 bases of the junction left unmatched. CDR1 is KGHSH and CDR2 is LQKENI in the germline V gene. The CDR3 has 15 residues. CDR3 protein: CASSADRDSNQPQHF. DNA for the CDR3: TGTGCCAGCTCAGCGGACAGGGATAGCAATCAGCCCCAGCATTTT.

This clone has just a few counts. V and J are TRBV10-1 and TRBJ1-5; D is ambiguous. The CDR3 covers 13 residues. Germline V gives CDR1 WNHNN, CDR2 SYGVQD (reference sequence). Trimming pared 3 bases from V and 2 bases from J, leaving 5 bases between. The CDR3 sequence is CASSEGGNQPQHF. CDR3 coding DNA: TGCGCCAGCAGTGAAGGAGGCAATCAGCCCCAGCATTTT.